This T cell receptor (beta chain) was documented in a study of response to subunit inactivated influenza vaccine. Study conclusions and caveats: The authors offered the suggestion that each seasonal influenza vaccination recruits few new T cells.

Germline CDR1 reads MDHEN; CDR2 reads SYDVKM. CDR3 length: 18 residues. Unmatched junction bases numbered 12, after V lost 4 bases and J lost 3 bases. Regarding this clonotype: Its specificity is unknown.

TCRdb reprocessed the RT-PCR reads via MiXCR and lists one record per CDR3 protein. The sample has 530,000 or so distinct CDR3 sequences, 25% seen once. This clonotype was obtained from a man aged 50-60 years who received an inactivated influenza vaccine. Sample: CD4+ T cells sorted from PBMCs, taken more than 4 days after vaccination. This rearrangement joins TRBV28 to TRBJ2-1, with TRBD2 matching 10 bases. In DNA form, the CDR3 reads TGTGCCAGCAGTTCCCCCCTCGGACTAGCGGACAACTACAATGAGCAGTTCTTC. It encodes CASSSPLGLADNYNEQFF.